Below, 27 T cell receptor beta chains from the same sample are listed, as sequenced in a study of shared clonotypes between healthy human individuals. This table comes from immunoSEQ multiplex PCR, and its TCRdb copy is limited to in-frame clones, with some not included. Among approximately 350,000 clones listed, approximately 96% were seen once. What was sequenced was memory CD8+ T cells sorted from blood. Subset reported: CD45RO+ cells pooled with CCR7-negative TemRA cells. These TCRs come from a man aged 30 to 45 in good health.

The J gene is TRBJ2-3, the V gene TRBV5-6; the D gene is possibly TRBD2 (5 bases). The CDR3 extends over 17 amino acids. Germline CDR1 is SGHDT and CDR2 is YYEEEE. V was trimmed by 0 bases and J by 7 bases, leaving 21 bases between them. CDR3 residues: CASSLGPTRVGSHTQYF. As DNA, the CDR3 is TGTGCCAGCAGCTTGGGCCCAACTAGGGTGGGATCACATACGCAGTATTTT.

The rearrangement uses TRBV29-1 and TRBJ2-7, with D perhaps TRBD2 (5 bases). The germline V and J ends were trimmed by 5 bases and 2 bases, with 16 bases remaining between them. This CDR3 is 14 amino acids long. From germline, CDR1 is SQVTM and CDR2 ANQGSEA. CDR3 protein: CSVKSPGLAYEQYF. CDR3 DNA sequence: TGCAGCGTTAAATCTCCAGGACTGGCCTACGAGCAGTACTTC.

This clone appeared once. The chain employs TRBV10-3 and TRBJ1-1; TRBD1 matches at 7 bases. Looked up from germline, CDR1 is ENHRY and CDR2 is SYGVKD. J lost 3 bases, V lost 6 bases, and 4 bases had no gene match. There are 13 residues in the CDR3. Here the CDR3 DNA reads TGTGCCATCAGGACAGGGTGGGACACTGAAGCTTTCTTT. Translated, it gives CAIRTGWDTEAFF.

This clone is a singleton in its sample. The V gene is TRBV28, the J gene TRBJ1-5; D remains unclear. The CDR3 loop spans 11 amino acids. Germline V gene data show CDR1 as MDHEN and CDR2 as SYDVKM. The V end was cut by 6 bases, the J end by 7 bases, with 7 bases between. The CDR3 here is CASSQEQPQHF. CDR3 sequence (DNA): TGTGCCAGCAGCCAAGAACAGCCCCAGCATTTT.

The chain carries TRBV5-4 and TRBJ2-2; TRBD2 matches at 7 bases. The CDR3 is 15 residues long. Germline lookup yields CDR1 SGHNT and CDR2 YYREEE (reference sequence). The V and J ends lost 5 bases and 3 bases, in that order; junction bases with no gene match: 7. The CDR3 spells CASSLRLADTGELFF. Here the CDR3 DNA reads TGTGCCAGCAGTCTTCGACTAGCCGACACCGGGGAGCTGTTTTTT.

The chain recombines TRBV29-1 with TRBJ2-7; 10 nucleotides match TRBD2. Unmatched junction bases numbered 7, after V lost 4 bases and J lost 4 bases. This CDR3 is 14 amino acids long. The V gene's germline CDR1 is SQVTM and CDR2 ANQGSEA. CDR3 sequence (DNA): TGCAGCGTTGGGGTAGCGGGAGGAACATACGAGCAGTACTTC. It specifies CSVGVAGGTYEQYF.

The chain couples TRBV29-1 to TRBJ1-1; D perhaps matches TRBD1 (6 bases). Germline V gene sequence: CDR1 SQVTM, CDR2 ANQGSEA. V was cut by 7 bases and J by 2 bases, with 14 bases left in between. CDR3 length equals 13 residues. The chain's CDR3 is CSAQQGHNTEAFF. As DNA, the CDR3 is TGCAGCGCCCAGCAGGGGCATAACACTGAAGCTTTCTTT.

This clone has just one count. The chain recombines TRBV5-6 with TRBJ2-7, with D uncertain. The CDR3 runs 12 residues. V shed 0 bases and J shed 4 bases, with 5 bases lying between them. Germline V gene lookup returns CDR1 SGHDT and CDR2 YYEEEE. In DNA form, the CDR3 reads TGTGCCAGCAGCTTGGAGGGATACGAGCAGTACTTC. It translates to CASSLEGYEQYF.

This chain joins TRBV28 and TRBJ2-3, with a possible D match to TRBD2 (6 bases). The CDR3 sequence is 17 residues long. Trimming cost V 5 bases and J 4 bases, with 22 bases left between them. CDR1 is MDHEN, CDR2 SYDVKM, per germline. The CDR3 nucleotides are TGTGCCAGCAGTGGTCCGGGACTCTGGGCTCCGGCAGATACGCAGTATTTT. Its protein product is CASSGPGLWAPADTQYF.

This clone appeared a single time. CDR3 in DNA: TGCGCCAGCAGCTTGGGGGGGCAGAATTCACCCCTCCACTTT. It specifies CASSLGGQNSPLHF. V and J are TRBV5-1 and TRBJ1-6, with a possible D match to TRBD1 (6 bases). This CDR3 comprises 14 residues. Germline-derived CDR1 and CDR2 are SGHRS and YFSETQ. Trimming cost V 0 bases and J 7 bases, with 8 bases left between them.

The count of this clone is one. The chain employs TRBV30 and TRBJ2-5; D may correspond to TRBD1 or TRBD2 (5 bases each). Germline V gene data show CDR1 as GTSNPN and CDR2 as SVGIG (reference sequence). CDR3 size: 13 residues. The V gene lost 4 bases and the J gene lost 1 base, with 10 bases spanning the gap. The CDR3, as DNA: TGTGCCTGGATTGGGACGGCCCAAGAGACCCAGTACTTC. It codes for CAWIGTAQETQYF.

V usage is TRBV15 and J usage is TRBJ1-6; no clear D. The CDR3 runs 14 residues. Trimming shortened V by 1 base and J by 8 bases, and 9 bases separated the two germline ends. Germline V CDR1 and CDR2: LNHNV, YYDKDF (reference sequence). CDR3 bases: TGTGCCACCAGCAGAGCAGCGTTTTATTCACCCCTCCACTTT. Translation gives CATSRAAFYSPLHF.

V and J are TRBV7-6 and TRBJ1-4, with TRBD1 identical over 8 bases. This CDR3 comprises 18 residues. Germline assignment: CDR1 SGHVS and CDR2 FNYEAQ. J was trimmed by 0 bases and V by 0 bases; bases with no gene match: 6. Here the CDR3 reads CASSLAPQGAATNEKLFF. The CDR3 DNA reads as TGTGCCAGCAGCTTAGCCCCTCAGGGGGCGGCAACTAATGAAAAACTGTTTTTT.

The genes are TRBV7-2 and TRBJ1-1; D may be TRBD1 (5 bases). The CDR3 is 14 residues long. From germline, CDR1 is SGHTA and CDR2 FQGNSA. Trimming cost V 1 base and J 12 bases, with 18 bases left between them. The CDR3 region is CASSLDEAPGETFF. CDR3 in DNA: TGTGCCAGCAGCTTAGATGAGGCCCCGGGGGAAACTTTCTTT.

In DNA form, the CDR3 reads TGTGCCAGCACCCAAGGGGGGGGGAAGTACTTC. Encoded protein: CASTQGGGKYF. The gene calls are TRBV28 and TRBJ2-7; D is perhaps TRBD2 (7 bases). V dropped 7 bases and J dropped 11 bases, with 15 bases sitting between them. The CDR3 has 11 amino acids. The germline gives CDR1 MDHEN, CDR2 SYDVKM.

This chain joins TRBV7-2 and TRBJ2-1; D is uncertain. The V and J ends lost 0 bases and 0 bases respectively, with 21 bases between them. This CDR3 is 20 amino acids long. Germline CDR1 SGHTA, CDR2 FQGNSA. The CDR3 sequence: CASSLAFSGSTQSSYNEQFF. CDR3 DNA sequence: TGTGCCAGCAGCTTAGCTTTTTCGGGTAGTACCCAGAGCTCCTACAATGAGCAGTTCTTC.

The rearrangement uses TRBV6-5 and TRBJ2-3, with D possibly being TRBD1 or TRBD2 (6 bases each). This CDR3 comprises 12 residues. CDR1 is MNHEY, CDR2 SVGAGI, per germline. V was pared by 10 bases and J by 7 bases, with 15 bases between. CDR3 in DNA: TGTGCCACTGCCACAGGGAGGAATACGCAGTATTTT. It encodes CATATGRNTQYF.

This sequence joins TRBV5-1 and TRBJ1-6; D is unclear. The germline V gene encodes CDR1 SGHRS and CDR2 YFSETQ. This CDR3 comprises 14 residues. The V end lost 0 bases, the J end lost 5 bases, and 6 bases lay between the germline ends. The CDR3 DNA sequence: TGCGCCAGCAGCTTGGGACAAAATAATTCACCCCTCCACTTT. Translating gives CASSLGQNNSPLHF.

This clone has just one count. The same CDR3 can be traced to other DNA sequences in this sample. The V gene is TRBV18, the J gene TRBJ1-5; no reliable D call. V gave up 4 bases and J gave up 0 bases, with 4 bases separating them. Germline CDR1 is KGHSH and CDR2 is LQKENI. CDR3 length: 13 residues. The CDR3 loop is CASSRDSNQPQHF. CDR3 coding DNA: TGTGCCAGCTCACGAGATAGCAATCAGCCCCAGCATTTT. The full variable domain, with the rest looked up from reference TRBV18 and TRBJ1-5, is NAGVMQNPRHLVRRRGQEARLRCSPMKGHSHVYWYRQLPEEGLKFMVYLQKENIIDESGMPKERFSAEFPKEGPSILRIQQVVRGDSAAYFCASSRDSNQPQHFGDGTRLSIL.

The rearrangement joins TRBV19 to TRBJ2-7, with 9 bases aligning to TRBD2. CDR1 and CDR2 (germline): LNHDA, SQIVND (reference sequence). V lost 2 bases to trimming and J lost 3 bases; unmatched junction nucleotides: 5. There are 15 residues in the CDR3. The CDR3 nucleotides are TGTGCCAGTAGTATAAGACTAGCGGCAATCTACGAGCAGTACTTC. This codes for CASSIRLAAIYEQYF.

This sequence joins TRBV11-3 and TRBJ1-5; D not resolved. The CDR3 has 14 amino acids. Germline lookup yields CDR1 SGHNT and CDR2 YENEEA. Trimming took off 2 bases at V and 3 bases at J, with 8 bases between the two ends. This CDR3 reads CASSLHQVNQPQHF. The DNA for the CDR3 is TGTGCCAGCAGCTTACATCAGGTCAATCAGCCCCAGCATTTT. Looking up the rest from reference TRBV11-3 and TRBJ1-5 gives the full variable domain: EAGVVQSPRYKIIEKKQPVAFWCNPISGHNTLYWYLQNLGQGPELLIRYENEEAVDDSQLPKDRFSAERLKGVDSTLKIQPAELGDSAVYLCASSLHQVNQPQHFGDGTRLSIL.

This chain connects TRBV15 to TRBJ2-5; 9 bases match TRBD2. CDR3 size: 14 residues. Germline V CDR1 and CDR2: LNHNV, YYDKDF (reference sequence). V lost 2 bases to trimming and J lost 5 bases; unmatched junction nucleotides: 3. In nucleotides, the CDR3 is TGTGCCACCAGCAGACAGCGGGAGGCCGAGACCCAGTACTTC. Protein product: CATSRQREAETQYF.

The V gene is TRBV18, the J gene TRBJ2-1, with D perhaps TRBD1 (6 bases). This CDR3 spans 14 amino acids. Per the germline V gene, CDR1 is KGHSH and CDR2 is LQKENI. V lost 3 bases and J lost 4, with 10 bases in between. CDR3 coding DNA: TGTGCCAGCTCACCTGGACAGTTATACAATGAGCAGTTCTTC. Translating it yields CASSPGQLYNEQFF.

This clone was seen once. CDR3 loop: CASSRVVGYNEQFF. CDR3 nucleotide sequence: TGTGCCAGCAGCCGAGTAGTGGGTTACAATGAGCAGTTCTTC. The J gene is TRBJ2-1, the V gene TRBV11-2; D is uncertain. The CDR3 consists of 14 residues. Trimming took 5 bases from V and 4 from J, leaving 12 bases between them. Germline V lookup: CDR1 SGHAT, CDR2 FQNNGV.

The chain is built from TRBV18 and TRBJ2-5; maybe TRBD2 (6 bases). The CDR3 runs to 14 residues. V dropped 8 bases and J dropped 2 bases, with 15 bases sitting between them. The germline gives CDR1 KGHSH, CDR2 LQKENI. CDR3: CASQNNGGQETQYF. CDR3 coding DNA: TGTGCCAGCCAAAACAATGGAGGGCAAGAGACCCAGTACTTC.

This sequence joins TRBV2 and TRBJ1-5; 9 bases agree with TRBD1. Germline V lookup: CDR1 SNHLY, CDR2 FYNNEI. The V and J ends lost 11 bases and 6 bases, in that order; junction bases with no gene match: 14. The CDR3 extends over 15 amino acids. The CDR3 loop reads CASRGDRELGQPQHF. The CDR3, as DNA: TGTGCCTCCCGGGGGGACAGGGAGTTGGGTCAGCCCCAGCATTTT. Drawing the rest from reference TRBV2 and TRBJ1-5, the complete variable domain is EPEVTQTPSHQVTQMGQEVILRCVPISNHLYFYWYRQILGQKVEFLVSFYNNEISEKSEIFDDQFSVERPDGSNFTLKIRSTKLEDSAMYFCASRGDRELGQPQHFGDGTRLSIL.

The V gene is TRBV5-8, the J gene TRBJ2-1; 9 nucleotides line up with TRBD1. CDR1 SGHTS and CDR2 YDEGEE come from the germline V gene. The CDR3 sequence is 16 residues long. V shed 2 bases and J 2 bases; nucleotides not matched to a gene: 5. CDR3 residues: CASSLTGGAPYNEQFF. CDR3 in DNA: TGTGCCAGCAGCTTAACAGGGGGCGCCCCCTACAATGAGCAGTTCTTC.